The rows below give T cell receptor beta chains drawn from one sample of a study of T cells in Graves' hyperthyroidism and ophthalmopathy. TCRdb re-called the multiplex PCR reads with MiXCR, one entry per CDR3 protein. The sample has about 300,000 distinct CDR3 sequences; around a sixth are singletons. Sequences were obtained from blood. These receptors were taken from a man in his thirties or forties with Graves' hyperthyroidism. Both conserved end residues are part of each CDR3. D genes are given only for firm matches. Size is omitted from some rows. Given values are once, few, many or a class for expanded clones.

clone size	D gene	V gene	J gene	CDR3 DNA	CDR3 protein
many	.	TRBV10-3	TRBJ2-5	TGTGCCATCAGTGAGTCGATTGGGGTGGTAGGACAAGAGACCCAGTACTTC	CAISESIGVVGQETQYF
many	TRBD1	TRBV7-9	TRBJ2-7	TGTGCCAGCAGCTTAGCGGGACAGGGTGCCTACGAGCAGTACTTC	CASSLAGQGAYEQYF
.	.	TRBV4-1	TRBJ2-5	TGCGCCAGCAGCCAAGATCCTGCGGAAGGGAGCATAAGAGAGACCCAGTACTTC	CASSQDPAEGSIRETQYF
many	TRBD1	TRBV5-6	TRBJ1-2	TGTGCCAGCAGCCGGGGGACAGTCTATGGCTACACCTTC	CASSRGTVYGYTF
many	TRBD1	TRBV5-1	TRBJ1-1	TGCGCCAGCAGAGCGGGACAGGGTCGGGGGCAAGGGGGCACTGAAGCTTTCTTT	CASRAGQGRGQGGTEAFF
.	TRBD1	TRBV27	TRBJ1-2	TGTGCCAGCAGTTTAGTACCAGGGACAGACTATGGCTACACCTTC	CASSLVPGTDYGYTF
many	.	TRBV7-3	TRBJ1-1	TGTGCCAGCAGCCCCTCAGGGACCACTGAAGCTTTCTTT	CASSPSGTTEAFF
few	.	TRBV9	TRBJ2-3	TGTGCCAGCAAGCCTTATCTAAACACAGATACGCAGTATTTT	CASKPYLNTDTQYF
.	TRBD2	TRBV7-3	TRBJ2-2	TGTGCCAGCAGCTCGAGGGGACTAGCGGGGACAAACACCGGGGAGCTGTTTTTT	CASSSRGLAGTNTGELFF
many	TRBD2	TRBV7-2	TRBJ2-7	TGTGCCAGCAGCTTCAAGCGGGAGGCTACCTACGAGCAGTACTTC	CASSFKREATYEQYF
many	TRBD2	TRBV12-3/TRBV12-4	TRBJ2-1	TGTGCCAGCGAGGGACTAGCGGGAGAAGGCAATGAGCAGTTCTTC	CASEGLAGEGNEQFF
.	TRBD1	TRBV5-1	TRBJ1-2	TGCGCCAGCAGCTACGGACAGGAAGGGACAGGAAGGTACGGCTACACCTTC	CASSYGQEGTGRYGYTF
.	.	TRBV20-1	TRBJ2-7	TGCAGTGCTAGCGAGCGGGCGTCCTCCTACGAGCAGTACTTC	CSASERASSYEQYF
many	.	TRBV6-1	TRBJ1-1	TGTGCCAGCAGCCTCACCGGTGTCAGGGCCGAGAGCCCTGAAGCTTTCTTT	CASSLTGVRAESPEAFF
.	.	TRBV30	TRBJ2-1	TGTGTCTTGGGCCGGTGGCGGCAAGATAATGAGCAGTTCTTC	CVLGRWRQDNEQFF
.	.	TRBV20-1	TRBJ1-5	TGCAGTGCTAGTACAGCCGATCAGCCCCAGCATTTT	CSASTADQPQHF
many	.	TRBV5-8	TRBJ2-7	TGTGCCAGCAGCTTGGGTGGTAGCCCCTCCTACGAGCAGTACTTC	CASSLGGSPSYEQYF
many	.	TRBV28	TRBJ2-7	TGTGCCAGCAGCCCCCCATGGGGGGCGGATGAGCAGTACTTC	CASSPPWGADEQYF